Listed below are T cell receptor beta chains from one sample, sequenced in a study of T cells in Graves' hyperthyroidism and ophthalmopathy. Via MiXCR, TCRdb re-called the multiplex PCR reads, giving one row per CDR3 protein. The sample carries around 380,000 distinct CDR3 sequences, approximately 15% recorded once. Sequenced input: blood. All receptors come from a man under 40 with Graves' hyperthyroidism that later progressed to Graves' ophthalmopathy. Both conserved end residues are part of each CDR3. D genes are given only for firm matches. Size tells how often a clone was seen (once, few, many) or the class of an expanded clone, and some rows leave it out.

v_gene,len,d_gene,abundance,j_gene,CDR3aa,CDR3nt
TRBV27,15,.,many,TRBJ2-7,CASSLSREKGYEQYF,TGTGCCAGCAGTTTATCGAGGGAAAAGGGCTACGAGCAGTACTTC
TRBV9,14,.,.,TRBJ1-1,CASSVFSGNTEAFF,TGTGCCAGCAGCGTTTTCTCGGGGAACACTGAAGCTTTCTTT
TRBV7-8,16,TRBD1,few,TRBJ1-6,CASSPRGGTDNSPLHF,TGTGCCAGCAGCCCCCGAGGGGGGACAGATAATTCACCCCTCCACTTT
TRBV20-1,14,.,many,TRBJ2-7,CSARGGQGAREQYF,TGCAGTGCTAGGGGGGGGCAGGGGGCGAGAGAGCAGTACTTC
TRBV3-1,21,TRBD2,.,TRBJ2-1,CASSRPGLAGGQSARYNEQFF,TGTGCCAGCAGCCGCCCGGGACTAGCGGGGGGGCAGTCTGCACGGTACAATGAGCAGTTCTTC
TRBV9,17,.,.,TRBJ2-3,CASSGAHGFRLTDTQYF,TGTGCCAGCAGCGGAGCCCATGGCTTTCGCCTCACAGATACGCAGTATTTT
TRBV18,15,TRBD1,few,TRBJ1-5,CASSPSGGGGQPQHF,TGTGCCAGCTCACCTTCTGGAGGGGGCGGTCAGCCCCAGCATTTT
TRBV5-6,15,.,.,TRBJ1-3,CASSVSTTMRNTIYF,TGTGCCAGCAGCGTATCGACTACGATGAGAAACACCATATATTTT
TRBV4-1,16,TRBD1,many,TRBJ1-1,CASSPRTGGSNTEAFF,TGCGCCAGCAGCCCACGGACAGGGGGCTCGAACACTGAAGCTTTCTTT
TRBV5-1,13,.,.,TRBJ2-5,CASSLAIEETQYF,TGCGCCAGCAGCTTGGCCATAGAAGAGACCCAGTACTTC